Listed below are T cell receptor beta chains from one sample, sequenced in a study of OX40 agonist ivuxolimab in advanced cancers. TCRdb keeps only in-frame clones here, not all; method: immunoSEQ multiplex PCR. Of 60,000 or so clones in the sample, roughly 85% are singletons; the top ten hold roughly 0.88%. Sequencing used CD4+ or CD8+ T cells sorted from blood, obtained in a trial of the OX40 agonist ivuxolimab. Every receptor here comes from an adult with an advanced solid tumor such as melanoma, head and neck, liver or kidney cancer. The CDR3 runs from the conserved cysteine through the conserved F or W. Fields, in order: V gene, J gene, D gene, CDR3 length, clone size, CDR3 DNA, CDR3 protein. D genes are given only for firm matches. Clone size appears in some rows only: once, few, many, or a class for an expanded clone.

TRBV18	TRBJ2-7	NA	14	NA	TGTGCCAGCTCACCACCAAGGAGAGGGGGAGAGCAGTACTTC	CASSPPRRGGEQYF
TRBV19	TRBJ2-2	NA	14	NA	TGTGCCAGTAGTGCACTAGATAACACCGGGGAGCTGTTTTTT	CASSALDNTGELFF
TRBV11-2	TRBJ1-3	NA	12	NA	TGTGCCAGCAGCTTAGATCGAAACACCATATATTTT	CASSLDRNTIYF
TRBV6-5	TRBJ1-1	TRBD1	16	NA	TGTGCCAGCAGTTACTACCGGGACAGGCCGAACACTGAAGCTTTCTTT	CASSYYRDRPNTEAFF
TRBV5-1	TRBJ2-2	TRBD2	16	NA	TGCGCCAGCAGCTTACCACTAGCGGCGAACACCGGGGAGCTGTTTTTT	CASSLPLAANTGELFF
TRBV27	TRBJ1-6	TRBD1	17	NA	TGTGCCAGCAGTTTTTTCCCCGACAGGGGATATAATTCACCCCTCCACTTT	CASSFFPDRGYNSPLHF
TRBV29-1	TRBJ1-1	NA	13	NA	TGCAGCGTAACAGGGAGGGTGAAGGCTGAAGCTTTCTTT	CSVTGRVKAEAFF
TRBV27	TRBJ1-2	NA	15	NA	TGTGCCAGCAGTTTAACGGTCCAAGCTAACTATGGCTACACCTTC	CASSLTVQANYGYTF
TRBV2	TRBJ1-3	NA	14	few	TGTGCCAGCAGTGACCCGGGACGGGGAAACACCATATATTTT	CASSDPGRGNTIYF
TRBV7-2	TRBJ1-5	NA	15	NA	TGTGCCAGCAGCTTACTCTACGGTACCTATCAGCCCCAGCATTTT	CASSLLYGTYQPQHF
TRBV5-1	TRBJ2-1	TRBD2	16	NA	TGCGCCAGCAGCTTGGATGCGGGAGGTAGGTGGAATGAGCAGTTCTTC	CASSLDAGGRWNEQFF
TRBV27	TRBJ1-1	NA	14	NA	TGTGCCAGCTGGGTCAGGGGACTAGGAACTGAAGCTTTCTTT	CASWVRGLGTEAFF
TRBV7-6	TRBJ2-6	NA	15	NA	TGTGCCAGCAGTGTCGGGGAGCCTGGGGCCAACGTCCTGACTTTC	CASSVGEPGANVLTF
TRBV6-5	TRBJ2-3	NA	15	NA	TGTGCCAGCAGTACGGTGGTGTCCGGCACAGATACGCAGTATTTT	CASSTVVSGTDTQYF
TRBV18	TRBJ2-7	TRBD1	17	NA	TGTGCCAGCTCATCCGGGACAGGCCGCCCCTCTATCTACGAGCAGTACTTC	CASSSGTGRPSIYEQYF
TRBV5-1	TRBJ1-2	NA	17	once	TGCGCCAGCAGCTACGGACAGCCAATGTCTAATAACTATGGCTACACCTTC	CASSYGQPMSNNYGYTF
TRBV5-1	TRBJ1-2	NA	15	NA	TGCGCCAGCAGCCCCACCGGGGGCCGGGGCTATGGCTACACCTTC	CASSPTGGRGYGYTF
TRBV5-1	TRBJ2-6	NA	15	NA	TGCGCCAGCAGAGGACATAACTCTGGGGCCAACGTCCTGACTTTC	CASRGHNSGANVLTF
TRBV30	TRBJ2-7	TRBD1	16	NA	TGTGCCTGGAGTGTACGGGGACAGGGGCTAACCTACGAGCAGTACTTC	CAWSVRGQGLTYEQYF
TRBV19	TRBJ2-7	NA	14	NA	TGTGTCAGTAGTATAGAGTGGCGCCACTACGAGCAGTACTTC	CVSSIEWRHYEQYF
TRBV29-1	TRBJ1-2	NA	12	NA	TGCAGCGTACGGTCGGAATCTTATGGCTACACCTTC	CSVRSESYGYTF
TRBV19	TRBJ2-7	TRBD1	15	NA	TGTGCCAGTAGTACGGGACAGGGATTTGCCTACGAGCAGTACTTC	CASSTGQGFAYEQYF
TRBV19	TRBJ1-2	TRBD1	14	NA	TGTGCCAGTAGTATTTTGGACAGGAACTATGGCTACACCTTC	CASSILDRNYGYTF
TRBV6-5	TRBJ2-7	NA	12	once	TGTGCCAGCGGTCAGGGGAACTACGAGCAGTACTTC	CASGQGNYEQYF
TRBV9	TRBJ2-3	TRBD2	15	NA	TGTGCCAGCAGCGAAAGCGGGGGCCGCACAGATACGCAGTATTTT	CASSESGGRTDTQYF
TRBV7-8	TRBJ2-1	NA	17	NA	TGTGCCAGCAGCTCCCTTCCCAGCCCAACGACCTACAATGAGCAGTTCTTC	CASSSLPSPTTYNEQFF
TRBV25-1	TRBJ2-7	NA	15	NA	TGTGCCAGCAGTCCCCTCGGCAGGACAAGCTACGAGCAGTACTTC	CASSPLGRTSYEQYF
TRBV10-1	TRBJ1-5	NA	16	NA	TGCGCCAGTTTAGTCCTCAGGGGCGGAATAAATCAGCCCCAGCATTTT	CASLVLRGGINQPQHF
TRBV7-2	TRBJ1-1	NA	12	few	TGTGCCAGCAGCTCGACACGGGCTGAAGCTTTCTTT	CASSSTRAEAFF
TRBV19	TRBJ2-1	NA	15	NA	TGTGCCAGTAGTACCCCGGGGGAGGTTGTGGGGGAGCAGTTCTTC	CASSTPGEVVGEQFF
TRBV19	TRBJ1-4	TRBD1	15	NA	TGTGCCAGTAGCATTTTGGGACAGGTTAATGAAAAACTGTTTTTT	CASSILGQVNEKLFF
TRBV5-8	TRBJ2-2	NA	15	NA	TGTGCCAGCAGCTTGGGTGTTCAAGTCGCCGGGGAGCTGTTTTTT	CASSLGVQVAGELFF
TRBV19	TRBJ2-1	TRBD1	14	NA	TGTGCCACAACCGACAGGGGGCAATCGGATGAGCAGTTCTTC	CATTDRGQSDEQFF
TRBV7-2	TRBJ2-1	NA	13	NA	TGTGCCAGCACCAACTCGGGGCTCAATGAGCAGTTCTTC	CASTNSGLNEQFF
TRBV12-5	TRBJ2-3	NA	13	NA	TGTGCTAGTGGTTTGTTGGGGACAGATACGCAGTATTTT	CASGLLGTDTQYF
TRBV29-1	TRBJ2-2	NA	12	NA	TGCAGCGTGGGAAGGGGTACCGGGGAGCTGTTTTTT	CSVGRGTGELFF
TRBV7-9	TRBJ2-1	TRBD2	16	NA	TGTGCCAGCAGCTCCGCGGGAGTTGGTTCCTACAATGAGCAGTTCTTC	CASSSAGVGSYNEQFF
TRBV29-1	TRBJ2-3	TRBD2	15	once	TGCAGCGTTGGGGGAGGGACCCAAAGCACAGATACGCAGTATTTT	CSVGGGTQSTDTQYF
TRBV5-1	TRBJ1-2	TRBD1	16	NA	TGCGCCAGCAGCCCGGGAGGACAGGGGCCTAACTATGGCTACACCTTC	CASSPGGQGPNYGYTF
TRBV28	TRBJ2-7	TRBD1	15	NA	TGTGCCAGCTCTCAACCGGGGACAGGGGATTACGAGCAGTACTTC	CASSQPGTGDYEQYF
TRBV21-1	TRBJ1-1	NA	18	NA	TGTGCCAGCAGCAAAGATGAGGGAGGGAAGTTAGAGAACACTGAAGCTTTCTTT	CASSKDEGGKLENTEAFF
TRBV6-6	TRBJ2-3	NA	11	few	TGTGCCAGCACCAACACAGATACGCAGTATTTT	CASTNTDTQYF
TRBV6-1	TRBJ2-5	NA	15	NA	TGTGCCAGCAGTGAATCTGACAGGAGACAAGAGACCCAGTACTTC	CASSESDRRQETQYF
TRBV9	TRBJ2-7	NA	11	NA	TGTGCCAGCAGCGACGGGGGCCCTCAGTACTTC	CASSDGGPQYF
TRBV11-2	TRBJ2-2	NA	13	NA	TGTGCCAGCAGCTTAACGGACACCGGGGAGCTGTTTTTT	CASSLTDTGELFF
TRBV4-2	TRBJ1-3	NA	15	NA	TGTGCCAGCAGCCAAGATCGTGGGCCCGGAAACACCATATATTTT	CASSQDRGPGNTIYF
TRBV6-5	TRBJ2-4	NA	13	NA	TGTGCCAGCACTCAGGACAGTTCCAACATTCAGTACTTC	CASTQDSSNIQYF